This TCR beta chain was recorded in a study of shared clonotypes between healthy human individuals. Only in-frame clones appear in the TCRdb table, and some are missing; sequencing was by immunoSEQ multiplex PCR. This sample has some 1.5 million clones, with more than 95% found just once. Germline V lookup: CDR1 ENHRY, CDR2 SYGVKD. CDR3 size: 14 residues. V was shortened by 0 bases and J by 4 bases, with 7 bases between the two germline ends. Recent acute infections and vaccinations were absent in the healthy HIV-negative adult donors. From CD4+ cells came CD45RA+ naive and CD45RA-negative memory subsets. Points from the study as a whole: Rarefaction curves obtained for sorted subsets showed sequencing incomplete despite large depth. With a handful of donors compared, around 5% of naive CD4 clonotypes were shared.

To note about this clone: No antigen is known for it.

This TCR derives from a man aged 25 to 40 in good health. The chain combines TRBV10-3 with TRBJ2-1; tentatively, D is TRBD1 (6 bases). Sequencing used naive CD4+ T cells sorted from blood. The subset was: CD45RA+ positively selected. Here the CDR3 DNA reads TGTGCCATCAGTGAGTCGAGGGGGTACAATGAGCAGTTCTTC. It specifies CAISESRGYNEQFF.